Listed below are T cell receptor beta chains from one sample, sequenced in a study of PD-1 blockade in mismatch repair-deficient tumors. The data were produced by immunoSEQ multiplex PCR, yet TCRdb's version contains in-frame clones alone and is incomplete. The table shows roughly 120,000 clones, with about 88% occurring only once. The sample in question was peripheral blood, obtained 72 weeks after starting pembrolizumab. The receptors come from an adult with mismatch repair-deficient cancer. The CDR3 runs from the conserved cysteine through the conserved F or W. Fields, in order: clone size, V gene, J gene, D gene, CDR3 length, CDR3 protein, CDR3 DNA. A D gene is named only where the DNA matches it firmly. Size is stated for part of the rows, as once, few or many counts, or as a class when the clone is expanded.

NA	TRBV5-1	TRBJ1-1	TRBD1	14	CASGMTGVNTEAFF	TGCGCCAGCGGGATGACAGGGGTGAACACTGAAGCTTTCTTT
NA	TRBV19	TRBJ2-3	NA	17	CASSIEEGLVGTDTQYF	TGTGCCAGTAGTATTGAGGAGGGTCTAGTCGGTACAGATACGCAGTATTTT
NA	TRBV2	TRBJ2-7	TRBD1	16	CASRANGRDRGHEQYF	TGTGCCAGCAGGGCAAATGGCCGGGACAGGGGGCACGAGCAGTACTTC
few	TRBV27	TRBJ2-1	NA	12	CASSSSRDEQFF	TGTGCCAGCAGTTCCAGTAGGGATGAGCAGTTCTTC
NA	TRBV19	TRBJ2-1	TRBD2	17	CASSIEGGRAPYNEQFF	TGTGCCAGTAGTATAGAGGGAGGGAGGGCCCCCTACAATGAGCAGTTCTTC
NA	TRBV19	TRBJ2-3	TRBD2	15	CASSTSGSLTDTQYF	TGTGCCAGTAGTACCAGCGGGAGCCTCACAGATACGCAGTATTTT
NA	TRBV9	TRBJ2-1	TRBD2	16	CASSPSGTSGYNEQFF	TGTGCCAGCAGCCCCTCGGGGACTAGCGGTTACAATGAGCAGTTCTTC
NA	TRBV2	TRBJ1-1	TRBD1	16	CASKGGTVRRGTEAFF	TGTGCCAGCAAGGGGGGGACAGTCAGGCGCGGCACTGAAGCTTTCTTT
NA	TRBV27	TRBJ2-3	TRBD2	14	CASKLAAITDTQYF	TGTGCCAGCAAACTAGCGGCAATCACAGATACGCAGTATTTT
NA	TRBV7-8	TRBJ2-7	TRBD2	14	CASSLRTSSSEQYF	TGTGCCAGCAGCTTGAGGACTAGCTCGTCCGAGCAGTACTTC
NA	TRBV10-3	TRBJ2-1	TRBD2	14	CATTGGETDNEQFF	TGTGCCACCACGGGGGGGGAGACGGACAATGAGCAGTTCTTC
NA	TRBV28	TRBJ1-4	TRBD1	15	CASGTGTPANEKLFF	TGTGCCAGCGGGACAGGGACCCCCGCTAATGAAAAACTGTTTTTT
NA	TRBV5-1	TRBJ2-7	TRBD1	14	CASSPGQGSYEQYF	TGCGCCAGCAGCCCGGGACAGGGATCCTACGAGCAGTACTTC
NA	TRBV11-1	TRBJ2-7	TRBD1	13	CASSPDRAYEQYF	TGTGCCAGCAGCCCCGACAGGGCCTACGAGCAGTACTTC
NA	TRBV29-1	TRBJ2-7	TRBD1	15	CSVEITGARSYEQYF	TGCAGCGTTGAAATAACAGGGGCAAGGTCCTACGAGCAGTACTTC
NA	TRBV5-1	TRBJ1-4	NA	19	CASSLTGNPALSTNEKLFF	TGCGCCAGCAGCCTGACCGGCAATCCCGCCCTGTCAACTAATGAAAAACTGTTTTTT
NA	TRBV5-1	TRBJ2-1	TRBD2	18	CASTDTVMREGRMGVQFF	TGCGCCAGCACCGATACCGTTATGCGGGAGGGCAGGATGGGGGTGCAGTTCTTC
NA	TRBV5-1	TRBJ2-7	TRBD1	14	CASSLRTGALEQYF	TGCGCCAGCAGCCTCAGGACAGGAGCCCTGGAGCAGTACTTC
NA	TRBV30	TRBJ2-3	TRBD2	14	CAWSSGRGTDTQYF	TGTGCCTGGTCTAGCGGGAGGGGGACAGATACGCAGTATTTT
NA	TRBV19	TRBJ2-5	TRBD2	15	CASSKRLAGVETQYF	TGTGCCAGTAGTAAACGACTAGCGGGAGTGGAGACCCAGTACTTC
NA	TRBV4-3	TRBJ2-7	TRBD1	15	CASSPGTGLGYEQYF	TGCGCCAGCAGCCCGGGGACAGGGCTAGGATACGAGCAGTACTTC
NA	TRBV5-6	TRBJ1-2	TRBD1	14	CASSLGTGLYGYTF	TGTGCCAGCAGCTTGGGGACAGGCCTCTATGGCTACACCTTC
NA	TRBV28	TRBJ2-7	TRBD2	13	CASGLAGTYEQYF	TGTGCCAGCGGACTAGCGGGGACCTACGAGCAGTACTTC
NA	TRBV29-1	TRBJ1-2	NA	15	CSVDIPREGTNGYTF	TGCAGCGTTGATATCCCCCGGGAAGGGACGAATGGCTACACCTTC
NA	TRBV6-4	TRBJ1-2	NA	13	CASSDSTNYGYTF	TGTGCCAGCAGTGACTCGACAAACTATGGCTACACCTTC
NA	TRBV11-2	TRBJ1-2	NA	16	CASSLAPAGTDYGYTF	TGTGCCAGCAGCTTAGCCCCGGCCGGGACGGATTATGGCTACACCTTC
NA	TRBV5-1	TRBJ1-1	NA	14	CASSHTIGVPEAFF	TGCGCCAGCAGCCACACCATAGGGGTCCCTGAAGCTTTCTTT
NA	TRBV6-5	TRBJ2-3	NA	15	CASSYGEAVTDTQYF	TGTGCCAGCAGTTACGGCGAGGCCGTCACAGATACGCAGTATTTT
NA	TRBV28	TRBJ2-6	NA	16	CASSPPGTSGANVLTF	TGTGCCAGCAGCCCCCCCGGTACCTCTGGGGCCAACGTCCTGACTTTC
NA	TRBV9	TRBJ2-7	NA	14	CASSVAGSDYEQYF	TGTGCCAGCAGCGTAGCAGGCTCCGACTACGAGCAGTACTTC
NA	TRBV5-8	TRBJ2-1	NA	16	CASSSGGRFSYNEQFF	TGTGCCAGCAGCTCCGGGGGGCGATTTTCCTACAATGAGCAGTTCTTC
NA	TRBV12-5	TRBJ2-7	TRBD2	16	CASGLGGLAGVFEQYF	TGTGCTAGTGGTTTGGGGGGGCTAGCGGGAGTGTTTGAGCAGTACTTC
few	TRBV18	TRBJ2-7	NA	14	CASSHPDSPREQYF	TGTGCCAGCTCACACCCGGACTCTCCGAGGGAGCAGTACTTC
NA	TRBV6-5	TRBJ1-4	NA	13	CASSYGVNEKLFF	TGTGCCAGCAGTTACGGCGTTAATGAAAAACTGTTTTTT
NA	TRBV7-9	TRBJ2-3	TRBD1	16	CASSRRQGANTDTQYF	TGTGCCAGCAGCCGACGACAGGGGGCCAACACAGATACGCAGTATTTT
NA	TRBV11-1	TRBJ2-7	NA	12	CASTGRPYEQYF	TGTGCCAGCACGGGACGGCCATACGAGCAGTACTTC
once	TRBV30	TRBJ2-1	TRBD2	19	CAWMGGDPAGLVGGDEQFF	TGTGCCTGGATGGGAGGGGATCCGGCGGGACTAGTAGGTGGTGATGAGCAGTTCTTC
NA	TRBV30	TRBJ1-4	NA	12	CAWSVRGEKLFF	TGTGCCTGGAGTGTACGTGGTGAAAAACTGTTTTTT
NA	TRBV18	TRBJ1-1	NA	14	CASSGAEGPTEAFF	TGTGCCAGCTCCGGAGCAGAGGGTCCCACTGAAGCTTTCTTT
NA	TRBV6-6	TRBJ2-5	NA	14	CASSYPQREETQYF	TGTGCCAGCAGTTACCCTCAACGCGAAGAGACCCAGTACTTC
NA	TRBV28	TRBJ2-3	NA	14	CASSLGGSTDTQYF	TGTGCCAGCAGTTTAGGCGGGAGCACAGATACGCAGTATTTT
few	TRBV5-1	TRBJ2-2	NA	12	CASSLTREELFF	TGCGCCAGCAGCTTGACACGAGAGGAGCTGTTTTTT
NA	TRBV9	TRBJ2-7	NA	13	CASSVVGAYEQYF	TGTGCCAGCAGCGTAGTGGGGGCCTACGAGCAGTACTTC
NA	TRBV12-5	TRBJ1-4	NA	15	CASGHTGGANEKLFF	TGTGCTAGTGGTCACACAGGAGGGGCTAATGAAAAACTGTTTTTT
once	TRBV19	TRBJ1-5	NA	14	CASSPVHHNQPQHF	TGTGCCAGTAGCCCCGTACACCACAATCAGCCCCAGCATTTT